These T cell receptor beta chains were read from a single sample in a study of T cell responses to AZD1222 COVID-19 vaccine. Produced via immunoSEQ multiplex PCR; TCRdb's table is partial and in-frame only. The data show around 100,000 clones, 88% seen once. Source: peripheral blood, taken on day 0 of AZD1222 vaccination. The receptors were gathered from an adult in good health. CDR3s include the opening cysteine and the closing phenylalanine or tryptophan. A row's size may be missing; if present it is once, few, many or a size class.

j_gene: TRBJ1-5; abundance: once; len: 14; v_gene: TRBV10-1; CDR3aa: CASRQPRPNQPQHF
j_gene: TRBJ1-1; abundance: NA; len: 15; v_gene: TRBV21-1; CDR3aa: CASSKYGVRNTEAFF
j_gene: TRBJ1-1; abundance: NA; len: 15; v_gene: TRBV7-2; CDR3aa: CASTRSGGNGAEAFF
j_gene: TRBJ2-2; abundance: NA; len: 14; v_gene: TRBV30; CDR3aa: CAWSSGTYIGELFF
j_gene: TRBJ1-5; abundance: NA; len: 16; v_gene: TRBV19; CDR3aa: CASSFRGDRAISPSIF
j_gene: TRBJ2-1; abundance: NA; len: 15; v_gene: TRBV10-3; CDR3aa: CAISDRDRGAFEQFF
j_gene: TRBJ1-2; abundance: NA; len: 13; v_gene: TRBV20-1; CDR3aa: CSASREVGNGYTF
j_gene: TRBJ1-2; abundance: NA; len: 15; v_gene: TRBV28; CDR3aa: CASSLKGRDWDGYTF
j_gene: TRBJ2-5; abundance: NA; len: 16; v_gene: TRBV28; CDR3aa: CASKSKSDRLGETQYF
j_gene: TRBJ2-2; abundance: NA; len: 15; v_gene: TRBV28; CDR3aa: CASSTGTGDTGELFF
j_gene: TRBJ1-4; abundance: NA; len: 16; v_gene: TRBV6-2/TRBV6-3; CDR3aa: CASSFRPGRSNEKLFF
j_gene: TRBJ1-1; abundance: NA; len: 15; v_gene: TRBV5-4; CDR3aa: CASQHSWGESTEAFF
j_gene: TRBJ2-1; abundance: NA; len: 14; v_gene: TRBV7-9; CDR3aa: CASSLDLRAYEQFF
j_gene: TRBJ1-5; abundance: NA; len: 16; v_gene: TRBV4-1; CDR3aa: CASSQDDGEGNQPQHF
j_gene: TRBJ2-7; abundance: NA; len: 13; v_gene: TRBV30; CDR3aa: CAWSVRGSYEQYF
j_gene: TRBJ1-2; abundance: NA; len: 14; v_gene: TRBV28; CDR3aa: CASRTGEGRDGYTF
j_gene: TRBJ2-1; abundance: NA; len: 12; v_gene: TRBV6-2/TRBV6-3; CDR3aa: CASSSDRFGQFF
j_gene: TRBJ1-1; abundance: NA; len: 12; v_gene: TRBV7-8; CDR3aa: CASSSEGTKAFF
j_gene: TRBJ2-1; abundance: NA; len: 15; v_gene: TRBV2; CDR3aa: CASRGRDSTVGEQFF
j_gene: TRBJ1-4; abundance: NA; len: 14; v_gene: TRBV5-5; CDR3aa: CASSLWQKNEKLFF
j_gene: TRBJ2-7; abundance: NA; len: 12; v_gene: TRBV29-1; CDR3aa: CSVEEGGHEQYF
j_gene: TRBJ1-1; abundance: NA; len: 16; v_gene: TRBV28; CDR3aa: CASTTAAAGRNTEAFF
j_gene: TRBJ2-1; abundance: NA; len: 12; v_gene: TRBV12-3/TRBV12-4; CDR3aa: CASKQGAGDRFF
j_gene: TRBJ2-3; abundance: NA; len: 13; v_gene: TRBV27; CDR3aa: CASSLSWDNTQYF
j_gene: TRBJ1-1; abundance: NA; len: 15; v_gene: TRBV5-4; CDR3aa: CASSEGQRLNTEAFF
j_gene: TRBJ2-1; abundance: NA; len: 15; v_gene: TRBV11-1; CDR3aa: CASSSSSGTYNEQFF
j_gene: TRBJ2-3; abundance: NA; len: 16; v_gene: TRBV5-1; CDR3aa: CASSLGTDASTDTQYF
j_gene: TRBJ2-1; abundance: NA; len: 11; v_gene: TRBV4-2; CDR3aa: CASSPGEEQFF
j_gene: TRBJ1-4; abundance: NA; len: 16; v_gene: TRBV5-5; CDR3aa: CASSLGGPGQLEKLFF
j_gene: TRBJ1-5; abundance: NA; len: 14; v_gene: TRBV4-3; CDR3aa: CASSPHVGYQPQHF
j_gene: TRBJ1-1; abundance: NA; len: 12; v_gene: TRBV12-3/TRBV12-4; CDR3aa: CASSSLRPEAFF
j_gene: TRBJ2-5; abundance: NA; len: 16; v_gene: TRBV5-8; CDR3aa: CASSTGLAGDLETQYF
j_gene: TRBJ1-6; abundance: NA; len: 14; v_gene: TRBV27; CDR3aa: CASSSDRALSPLHF
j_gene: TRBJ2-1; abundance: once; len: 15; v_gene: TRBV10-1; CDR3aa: CASSEGLAGNNEQFF
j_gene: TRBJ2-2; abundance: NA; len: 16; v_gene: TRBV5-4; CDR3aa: CASSPRLAGEHGELFF
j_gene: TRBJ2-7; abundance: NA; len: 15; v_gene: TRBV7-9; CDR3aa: CASSKLAGVPYEQYF
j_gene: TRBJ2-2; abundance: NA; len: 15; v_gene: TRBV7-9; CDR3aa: CASSSTRGGAGELFF
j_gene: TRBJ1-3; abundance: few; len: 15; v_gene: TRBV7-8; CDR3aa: CASSLAAGVGNTIYF
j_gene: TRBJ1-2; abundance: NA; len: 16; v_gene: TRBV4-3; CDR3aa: CASSQLIGRGNYGYTF
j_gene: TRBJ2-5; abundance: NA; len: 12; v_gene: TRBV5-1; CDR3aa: CASSPDEETQYF
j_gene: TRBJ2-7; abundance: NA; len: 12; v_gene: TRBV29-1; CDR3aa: CSVEGLAYEQYF
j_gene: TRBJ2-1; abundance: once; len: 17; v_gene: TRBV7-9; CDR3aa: CASSLQLLGGVKDEQFF
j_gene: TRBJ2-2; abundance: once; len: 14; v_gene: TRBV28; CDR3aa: CATVWGSNTGELFF
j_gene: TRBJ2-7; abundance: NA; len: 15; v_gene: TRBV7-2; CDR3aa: CASSLAGSGVYEQYF
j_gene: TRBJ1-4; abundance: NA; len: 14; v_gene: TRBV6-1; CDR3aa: CASSEYGGREKLFF
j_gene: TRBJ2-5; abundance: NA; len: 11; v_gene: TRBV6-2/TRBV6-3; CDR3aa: CASSYVETQYF
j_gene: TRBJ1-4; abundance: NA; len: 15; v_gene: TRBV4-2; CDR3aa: CASSHDRVGNEKLFF
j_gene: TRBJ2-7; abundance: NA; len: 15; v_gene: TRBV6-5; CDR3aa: CASSYATGSSYEQYF
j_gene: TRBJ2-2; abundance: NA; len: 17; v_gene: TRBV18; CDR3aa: CASSLYRQGRNTGELFF
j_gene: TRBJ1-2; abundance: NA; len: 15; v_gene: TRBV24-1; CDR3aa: CATSDSSGQGLLYTF
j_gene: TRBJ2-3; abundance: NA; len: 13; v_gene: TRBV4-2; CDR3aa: CASSQGASNGQYF